Below are 25 T cell receptor beta chains sequenced from a single sample in a study of CD8 T cells in ankylosing spondylitis. Using its own MiXCR run on the 5' RACE reads, TCRdb lists one record per CDR3 protein. The repertoire holds some 140,000 distinct CDR3 sequences, with about an eighth as singletons. The sequencing sample was made of blood, either unsorted or a sorted T cell fraction (not recorded which). These receptors came from a female donor with ankylosing spondylitis or in good health (not recorded which).

This clonotype was picked up many times. The chain combines TRBV12-3 or TRBV12-4 with TRBJ2-1; 10 bases are a match to TRBD1. J lost 4 bases, V lost 6 bases, and 12 bases had no gene match. This CDR3 comprises 17 residues. The CDR3 here is CASSRGQGDLPYNEQFF. CDR3 in DNA: TGTGCCAGCAGCAGAGGACAGGGGGATTTACCATACAATGAGCAGTTCTTC.

This rearrangement joins TRBV7-2 to TRBJ1-4, with no clear D. The CDR3 totals 13 residues. Trimming shortened V by 0 bases and J by 11 bases, and 10 bases separated the two germline ends. Looked up from germline, CDR1 is SGHTA and CDR2 is FQGNSA. The CDR3 is CASSLARLDKLFF. The DNA of the CDR3 is TGTGCCAGCAGCTTAGCGCGGTTGGATAAACTGTTTTTT. Filled out from reference TRBV7-2 and TRBJ1-4, the complete variable domain reads GAGVSQSPSNKVTEKGKDVELRCDPISGHTALYWYRQSLGQGLEFLIYFQGNSAPDKSGLPSDRFSAERTGGSVSTLTIQRTQQEDSAVYLCASSLARLDKLFFGSGTQLSVL.

This clonotype appeared many times. V usage is TRBV5-1 and J usage is TRBJ2-5, with D uncertain. Germline V gene lookup returns CDR1 SGHRS and CDR2 YFSETQ. CDR3 length: 13 residues. The V and J ends lost 5 bases and 2 bases respectively, with 10 bases between them. The CDR3 sequence is CASRATLQETQYF. CDR3 bases: TGCGCCAGCAGAGCTACATTACAAGAGACCCAGTACTTC.

This clonotype was detected many times. The V call is TRBV24-1, the J call TRBJ2-7; D perhaps matches TRBD2 (5 bases). Trimming pared 4 bases from V and 3 bases from J, leaving 9 bases between. Germline CDR1 KGHDR, CDR2 SFDVKD. There are 13 residues in the CDR3. The CDR3 nucleotides read TGTGCCACCAGTGAGGGCAGCGGCTACGAGCAGTACTTC. Translated: CATSEGSGYEQYF.

The chain is built from TRBV18 and TRBJ2-3, with 14 bases that match TRBD2. This CDR3 is built from 16 residues. Germline CDR1 and CDR2: KGHSH and LQKENI. Trimming took 3 bases from V and 6 from J; bases not matched to a gene: 5. The CDR3 bases are TGTGCCAGCTCACCGGGACTAGCGGGAGCGGCGGATACGCAGTATTTT. Protein sequence: CASSPGLAGAADTQYF.

This clonotype was detected only a few times. This chain connects TRBV28 to TRBJ2-2; D might be TRBD1 (8 bases). The germline V gene encodes CDR1 MDHEN and CDR2 SYDVKM. The CDR3 contains 16 residues. V lost 5 bases and J 3 bases, leaving 16 bases between the germline ends. CDR3 residues: CASSVRTGRDTGELFF. The CDR3 bases are TGTGCCAGCAGTGTCCGGACAGGGAGGGACACCGGGGAGCTGTTTTTT.

A few counts support this clonotype. The V gene is TRBV29-1, the J gene TRBJ1-4; a weak D match, TRBD1 (5 bases). Germline assignment: CDR1 SQVTM and CDR2 ANQGSEA. V lost 3 bases, J lost 6 bases, and 8 bases lay in between. This CDR3 is 12 amino acids long. This chain's CDR3 is CSVEQGDEKLFF. The CDR3 DNA follows: TGCAGCGTTGAGCAGGGTGATGAAAAACTGTTTTTT.

Many counts were recorded for this clonotype. The chain couples TRBV15 to TRBJ1-2, with D perhaps matching TRBD1 (6 bases). This CDR3 has 15 residues. Germline CDR1 is LNHNV and CDR2 is YYDKDF (reference sequence). With 0 bases removed from V and 3 bases from J, the gap between germline ends came to 11 bases. The CDR3 bases are TGTGCCACCAGCAGAGAAGCGGCAGGGGACTATGGCTACACCTTC. Protein sequence: CATSREAAGDYGYTF.

Points on this clonotype: Just one base apart from a much larger clone, this may be a read error. This sequence joins TRBV29-1 and TRBJ1-1, with 8 bases aligning to TRBD1. CDR1 is SQVTM, CDR2 ANQGSEA, per germline. V lost 7 bases to trimming and J lost 9 bases; unmatched junction nucleotides: 7. The CDR3 covers 11 residues. CDR3 sequence: CSGQGRTKAFF. CDR3 in DNA: TGCAGCGGACAGGGGAGGACTAAAGCTTTCTTT.

This clonotype has a count of ten or more. This chain links TRBV6-1 with TRBJ1-4; 10 bases match TRBD1. The length of the CDR3 is 16 residues. V shed 6 bases, J shed 6 bases, and the junction held 10 bases outside the gene matches. Germline V gene data show CDR1 as MNHNS and CDR2 as SASEGT. CDR3 nucleotide sequence: TGTGCCAGCAGGACCACCGCCGGGACAGGGGATGAAAAACTGTTTTTT. It is translated as CASRTTAGTGDEKLFF.

This clonotype occurred many times. The chain links TRBV5-1 to TRBJ2-1, with 8 bases matching TRBD1. The germline V gene encodes CDR1 SGHRS and CDR2 YFSETQ. The CDR3 covers 15 residues. V was pared by 4 bases and J by 4 bases, with 7 bases of the junction left unmatched. The CDR3 sequence: CASSPDRATYNEQFF. Here the CDR3 DNA reads TGCGCCAGCAGCCCGGACAGGGCCACTTACAATGAGCAGTTCTTC.

This clonotype has a count of ten or more. This rearrangement joins TRBV5-1 to TRBJ2-2; D unclear. The CDR3 is 13 amino acids. The germline gives CDR1 SGHRS, CDR2 YFSETQ. Trimming cost V 0 bases and J 11 bases, with 11 bases left between them. The CDR3 sequence: CASSLETESELFF. The DNA for the CDR3 is TGCGCCAGCAGCTTGGAGACGGAATCCGAGCTGTTTTTT. Variable domain in full (rest from reference TRBV5-1 and TRBJ2-2): KAGVTQTPRYLIKTRGQQVTLSCSPISGHRSVSWYQQTPGQGLQFLFEYFSETQRNKGNFPGRFSGRQFSNSRSEMNVSTLELGDSALYLCASSLETESELFFGEGSRLTVL.

In its sample, this clonotype was seen many times. The V gene is TRBV9, the J gene TRBJ1-2; D gene unclear. This CDR3 contains 13 residues. V lost 4 bases, J lost 3 bases, and 10 bases lay in between. CDR1 and CDR2 (germline): SGDLS, YYNGEE. CDR3 sequence: CASSRPLDYGYTF. The CDR3, as DNA: TGTGCCAGCAGCCGCCCCTTGGACTATGGCTACACCTTC.

The chain recombines TRBV30 with TRBJ1-5; 7 nucleotides align to TRBD1. The CDR3 sequence is 13 residues long. Germline V lookup: CDR1 GTSNPN, CDR2 SVGIG (reference sequence). With 2 bases clipped from V and 6 bases from J, the junction kept 4 bases outside the gene matches. CDR3 DNA: TGTGCCTGGAGTTATCAGGGGGTTCAGCCCCAGCATTTT. Translating it yields CAWSYQGVQPQHF.

This clonotype was found many times. The chain couples TRBV20-1 to TRBJ2-2; TRBD2 is a possible D gene (5 bases). CDR3 length equals 14 residues. The V and J ends lost 5 bases and 8 bases respectively, with 18 bases between them. Germline loops: CDR1 DFQATT, CDR2 SNEGSKA (reference sequence). CDR3 loop: CSAAPGLRLGELFF. The DNA for the CDR3 is TGCAGTGCTGCCCCCGGACTCAGACTAGGGGAGCTGTTTTTT.

The chain links TRBV7-8 to TRBJ2-7; D tentatively fits TRBD1 or TRBD2 (5 bases each). V shed 10 bases and J shed 3 bases, with 16 bases lying between them. This CDR3 has 13 amino acids. The germline CDR1 and CDR2 sequences are SGHVS and FQNEAQ. The CDR3 loop is CAMGPRVIYEQYF. Written as DNA, the CDR3 is TGTGCCATGGGACCCAGGGTCATCTACGAGCAGTACTTC.

About this clonotype itself: One junction end does not reproduce the germline sequence, and a read error may be involved. The rearrangement uses TRBV5-4 and TRBJ2-2; no clear D gene. Germline CDR1 and CDR2: SGHNT and YYREEE (reference sequence). The CDR3 is 16 amino acids. The CDR3 is CAISFGPTVSTGELFF. The CDR3 bases are TGTGCCATCAGCTTCGGGCCGACGGTGAGCACCGGGGAGCTGTTTTTT.

Here the CDR3 reads CASSSLKGAAYEQYF. The CDR3 DNA follows: TGTGCCAGCAGCAGTTTAAAGGGGGCGGCCTACGAGCAGTACTTC. The rearrangement joins TRBV21-1 to TRBJ2-7; the D call in the table, TRBD1, was not verified against the DNA. TRBV21-1 is listed as a pseudogene. The CDR3 runs 15 residues.

This sequence joins TRBV3-1 and TRBJ1-2, with 9 bases that match TRBD1. In germline, CDR1 is LGHDT, CDR2 YNNKEL (reference sequence). This CDR3 contains 18 residues. The V gene end was trimmed by 11 bases and the J gene end by 6 bases; junction bases not matched to a gene: 25. The CDR3 region has the DNA TGTGCCTGCTGCCAAGATTGGGTCCGGGACAGGGTAAATCATGGCTACACCTTC. It translates to CACCQDWVRDRVNHGYTF.

This clonotype has just a few counts. The CDR3 nucleotides read TGTGCCAGCAGTTTACCGCGCGAGTCGGCTAGCGGGGGGGAAAGCTACAATGAGCAGTTCTTC. Its protein product is CASSLPRESASGGESYNEQFF. The rearrangement uses TRBV12-3 or TRBV12-4 and TRBJ2-1; 12 bases line up with TRBD2. The J segment lost 3 bases and the V segment lost 2 bases, leaving 17 bases of the junction unmatched. The CDR3 spans 21 residues.

This clonotype was picked up many times. The rearrangement uses TRBV5-1 and TRBJ2-3, with 8 bases lining up with TRBD1. CDR1 is SGHRS, CDR2 YFSETQ, per germline. V lost 5 bases to trimming and J lost 0 bases; unmatched junction nucleotides: 5. The CDR3 sequence is 15 residues long. CDR3 region: CASSYRQGSTDTQYF. DNA of the CDR3: TGCGCCAGCAGTTACCGACAGGGGAGCACAGATACGCAGTATTTT.

Details on this clonotype: One end of the junction fails to match germline, which may point to a read error. The chain joins TRBV23-1 to TRBJ2-3, with D unclear. TRBV23-1 is flagged as an ORF with uncertain function. The CDR3 has 16 residues. CDR3 sequence (DNA): TGCACCAGCAGTCCTAGAGGCAGGATTGTCACAGATACGCAGTATTTT. Encoded protein: CTSSPRGRIVTDTQYF.

The table lists this clonotype with many counts. The gene calls are TRBV5-4 and TRBJ2-3, with TRBD2 matching over 10 bases. CDR3 length: 16 amino acids. V was clipped by 4 bases and J by 1 base; unmatched bases: 6. CDR1 is SGHNT and CDR2 is YYREEE in the germline V gene (reference sequence). The CDR3 region has the DNA TGTGCCAGCAGCCCGGTCGGGACTAGCGGCACAGATACGCAGTATTTT. Residues: CASSPVGTSGTDTQYF.

This clonotype was counted many times. The chain recombines TRBV5-1 with TRBJ2-7; TRBD2 aligns across 9 bases. V lost 3 bases, J lost 0 bases, and 13 bases stayed unmatched. The germline CDR1 and CDR2 sequences are SGHRS and YFSETQ. CDR3 length: 18 residues. In DNA, the CDR3 is TGCGCCAGCAGCTATCGGGTCGGGACTAGCAGAAGCTCCTACGAGCAGTACTTC. Translating gives CASSYRVGTSRSSYEQYF.

This clonotype showed up many times. The gene calls are TRBV19 and TRBJ1-5, with no clear D. This CDR3 has 11 amino acids. V lost 4 bases, J lost 7 bases, and 5 bases lay in between. Germline CDR1 LNHDA, CDR2 SQIVND (reference sequence). CDR3 region: CASSTEQPQHF. The DNA of the CDR3 is TGTGCCAGTAGTACGGAGCAGCCCCAGCATTTT.